The sequence of this T cell receptor beta chain was determined in a study of OX40 agonist ivuxolimab in advanced cancers. Study-wide background: Patients were dosed with the agonistic anti-OX40 (CD134) antibody ivuxolimab. Patient treatment consisted of intravenous ivuxolimab administration every 2 weeks at 0.01 to 10 mg/kg.

Remarks on this clone: As yet, its antigen is unknown.

The table came from immunoSEQ multiplex PCR; TCRdb's copy has only in-frame clones and leaves some out. The profile shows about 17,000 clones, about 88% of them singletons. Overall study results and limits: Among the least clonally expanded were partial responders at 0.1-3.0 mg/kg.

Trimming took 7 bases from V and 4 from J, leaving 10 bases between them. The CDR3 consists of 12 residues. Germline CDR1 WSHSY, CDR2 SAAADI. The starting material was CD4+ or CD8+ T cells sorted from blood, obtained in a trial of the OX40 agonist ivuxolimab. The source of this sequence is an adult with an advanced solid tumor such as melanoma, head and neck, liver or kidney cancer. This chain links TRBV10-2 with TRBJ1-1; D is possibly TRBD1 (5 bases). DNA of the CDR3: TGCGCCAGCAACCCAGGGAGCACTGAAGCTTTCTTT. It translates to CASNPGSTEAFF.